The 27 T cell receptor beta chains below all came from one sample that was sequenced in a study of graft-versus-host responses after intestinal transplantation. No antigen is known for these receptors. Profiling relied on immunoSEQ multiplex PCR, and the TCRdb table lists in-frame clones only, not all of them. This sample has some 90,000 clones; about nine tenths occur once, and the top ten carry roughly 0.4%. The specimen comprised unstimulated CD8+ T cells sorted from spleen or lymph node cells, sampled before transplant. The source of these receptors is a human donor who was the organ donor for an intestinal transplant.

The chain combines TRBV11-2 with TRBJ2-7; maybe TRBD2 (5 bases). The CDR3 is 16 residues long. The V and J ends lost 2 bases and 3 bases respectively, with 17 bases between them. Germline CDR1 is SGHAT and CDR2 is FQNNGV. CDR3 DNA sequence: TGTGCCAGCAGCTTATCCCCGACCCGGGCGGGCTACGAGCAGTACTTC. Residues: CASSLSPTRAGYEQYF. Based on the CDR3 plus reference TRBV11-2 and TRBJ2-7, the full variable domain is EAGVAQSPRYKIIEKRQSVAFWCNPISGHATLYWYQQILGQGPKLLIQFQNNGVVDDSQLPKDRFSAERLKGVDSTLKIQPAKLEDSAVYLCASSLSPTRAGYEQYFGPGTRLTVT.

The CDR3 DNA follows: TGTGCCAGCAGCTTAGCTACCCCGGAGCAGTACTTC. It is translated as CASSLATPEQYF. The chain is built from TRBV7-8 and TRBJ2-5, with D unclear. Trimming removed 0 bases from V and 11 bases from J, with 10 bases in between. CDR3 length equals 12 residues. Germline V gene lookup returns CDR1 SGHVS and CDR2 FQNEAQ.

This rearrangement joins TRBV7-9 to TRBJ2-7; TRBD1 matches at 9 bases. From germline, CDR1 is SEHNR and CDR2 FQNEAQ (reference sequence). The CDR3 spans 14 residues. The V and J ends lost 3 bases and 9 bases, in that order; junction bases with no gene match: 9. CDR3 nucleotide sequence: TGTGCCAGCAGCTTCCCCGGACAGGGGCTTGGGCAGTACTTC. As protein: CASSFPGQGLGQYF.

The chain employs TRBV7-9 and TRBJ2-5; 10 nucleotides match TRBD1. The DNA end lines up better with TRBJ2-7; the J call may be wrong. Germline CDR1 SEHNR, CDR2 FQNEAQ (reference sequence). This CDR3 comprises 14 residues. The CDR3 reads CASSFRTGGHEQYF. The CDR3 coding sequence is TGTGCCAGCAGCTTTCGGACAGGGGGACACGAGCAGTACTTC.

The chain recombines TRBV4-3 with TRBJ1-5; D remains unclear. This CDR3 comprises 15 residues. The V gene's germline CDR1 is LGHNA and CDR2 YSLEER. The germline V and J ends were trimmed by 0 bases and 3 bases, with 9 bases remaining between them. The CDR3, as DNA: TGCGCCAGCAGCCAAGATCTAGACCCCAATCAGCCCCAGCATTTT. It specifies CASSQDLDPNQPQHF.

The chain employs TRBV6-5 and TRBJ1-1, with TRBD1 matching over 7 bases. The V and J ends lost 7 bases and 7 bases, in that order; junction bases with no gene match: 3. Germline CDR1 reads MNHEY; CDR2 reads SVGAGI. CDR3 length: 11 residues. CDR3 in amino acids: CASIQGGEAFF. The CDR3 nucleotides read TGTGCCAGCATTCAGGGGGGTGAAGCTTTCTTT.

The rearrangement links TRBV7-9 to TRBJ2-7; D is undetermined. Per germline, CDR1 SEHNR and CDR2 FQNEAQ (reference sequence). Trimming left V 1 base short and J 0 bases short, with 13 bases between. This CDR3 has 16 residues. CDR3 sequence (DNA): TGTGCCAGCAGCTTAGAAGGCGGCTTATACTCCTACGAGCAGTACTTC. It encodes CASSLEGGLYSYEQYF.

The gene calls are TRBV19 and TRBJ1-5, with D possibly TRBD1 on 6 matching bases. The CDR3 totals 14 residues. V lost 8 bases and J 6 bases, leaving 17 bases between the germline ends. Germline V gene lookup returns CDR1 LNHDA and CDR2 SQIVND (reference sequence). The CDR3 spells CASDRRPRGQPQHF. CDR3 nucleotide sequence: TGTGCCAGTGACAGGCGACCCAGGGGTCAGCCCCAGCATTTT. Together with reference TRBV19 and TRBJ1-5, the CDR3 gives the full variable domain: DGGITQSPKYLFRKEGQNVTLSCEQNLNHDAMYWYRQDPGQGLRLIYYSQIVNDFQKGDIAEGYSVSREKKESFPLTVTSAQKNPTAFYLCASDRRPRGQPQHFGDGTRLSIL.

This chain links TRBV15 with TRBJ1-1; tentative D call: TRBD1 (5 bases). The length of the CDR3 is 14 residues. The germline gives CDR1 LNHNV, CDR2 YYDKDF (reference sequence). V dropped 3 bases and J dropped 6 bases, with 14 bases sitting between them. CDR3 residues: CATSSGVGDSEAFF. In nucleotides, the CDR3 is TGTGCCACCAGCAGTGGGGTAGGGGACTCTGAAGCTTTCTTT.

The chain is built from TRBV28 and TRBJ1-2; maybe TRBD1 (5 bases). The V and J ends lost 2 bases and 5 bases respectively, with 18 bases between them. The CDR3 is 16 amino acids. Germline CDR1 and CDR2: MDHEN and SYDVKM. Here the CDR3 reads CASSLLPRGGGYGYTF. CDR3 nucleotides: TGTGCCAGCAGTTTACTTCCTCGGGGGGGAGGGTATGGCTACACCTTC.

The chain is built from TRBV14 and TRBJ2-2; 9 bases are a match to TRBD1. CDR1 and CDR2 (germline): SGHDN, FVKESK. With 2 bases clipped from V and 7 bases from J, the junction kept 11 bases outside the gene matches. The CDR3 loop spans 17 amino acids. The CDR3 loop is CASSQWIGTGINGELFF. In DNA, the CDR3 is TGTGCCAGCAGCCAATGGATCGGGACAGGGATAAACGGGGAGCTGTTTTTT.

The chain combines TRBV2 with TRBJ2-4; the D gene is possibly TRBD1 (7 bases). V was cut by 6 bases and J by 3 bases, with 18 bases left in between. From germline, CDR1 is SNHLY and CDR2 FYNNEI. CDR3 size: 16 residues. The DNA for the CDR3 is TGTGCCAGCAGGGGACTCATACGGACAGGCAAAAACATTCAGTACTTC. Translation: CASRGLIRTGKNIQYF.

The rearrangement links TRBV28 to TRBJ2-2; tentative D call: TRBD1 (5 bases). CDR1 and CDR2 from the germline V gene are MDHEN and SYDVKM. Trimming removed 2 bases at V and 4 bases at J, with 8 bases between. The CDR3 loop spans 14 amino acids. CDR3 sequence (DNA): TGTGCCAGCAGTTTAGGGGCAAGCACCGGGGAGCTGTTTTTT. Protein product: CASSLGASTGELFF.

The chain carries TRBV4-1 and TRBJ2-2; no clear D gene. CDR1 is MGHRA, CDR2 YSYEKL, per germline. CDR3 size: 16 residues. Deletions cut 2 bases from V and 3 bases from J, with 13 bases between. The CDR3 sequence: CASSQTSQSHTGELFF. The CDR3 coding sequence is TGCGCCAGCAGCCAAACTTCCCAAAGCCACACCGGGGAGCTGTTTTTT.

The chain recombines TRBV7-6 with TRBJ1-3, with D hard to call. CDR1 and CDR2 (germline): SGHVS, FNYEAQ. CDR3 length: 16 amino acids. Trimming left V 1 base short and J 1 base short, with 11 bases between. This CDR3 reads CASSLEMGGSGNTIYF. The CDR3 DNA reads TGTGCCAGCAGCTTAGAGATGGGAGGTTCTGGAAACACCATATATTTT.

The rearrangement joins TRBV28 to TRBJ1-3; D perhaps matches TRBD1 (5 bases). V gave up 7 bases and J gave up 0 bases, with 10 bases separating them. The CDR3 extends over 14 amino acids. The V gene's germline CDR1 is MDHEN and CDR2 SYDVKM. The CDR3 sequence is CASNGGNSGNTIYF. The CDR3 region has the DNA TGTGCCAGCAACGGGGGGAACTCTGGAAACACCATATATTTT.

The chain uses TRBV19 and TRBJ1-4; 10 nucleotides line up with TRBD1. Germline V CDR1 and CDR2: LNHDA, SQIVND (reference sequence). Trimming cost V 7 bases and J 5 bases; bases outside gene matches: 4. The CDR3 length is 14 residues. DNA for the CDR3: TGTGCCAGTACCCCGGGACAGGGGAATGAAAAACTGTTTTTT. Amino acids: CASTPGQGNEKLFF.

V is TRBV4-1 and J is TRBJ1-2; 7 nucleotides match TRBD1. The CDR3 extends over 15 amino acids. Per the germline V gene, CDR1 is MGHRA and CDR2 is YSYEKL. V dropped 4 bases and J dropped 4; count of bases not matched to a gene: 9. DNA of the CDR3: TGCGCCAGCAGCCTATCGGGACAGTCAACCTATGGCTACACCTTC. This gives the protein CASSLSGQSTYGYTF.

This chain joins TRBV19 and TRBJ1-6; TRBD1 might be the D (6 bases). The CDR3 runs 15 residues. Looked up from germline, CDR1 is LNHDA and CDR2 is SQIVND (reference sequence). V lost 2 bases and J 9 bases, leaving 14 bases between the germline ends. The DNA of the CDR3 is TGTGCCAGTAGTATAAGGACAGAGGTGGCTTCACCCCTCCACTTT. Protein sequence: CASSIRTEVASPLHF.

This sequence joins TRBV9 and TRBJ2-2; D uncertain. CDR3 length equals 12 residues. The V gene lost 4 bases and the J gene lost 6 bases, with 7 bases spanning the gap. CDR1 SGDLS and CDR2 YYNGEE come from the germline V gene. CDR3 protein: CASSSVAGELFF. As DNA, the CDR3 is TGTGCCAGCAGCTCGGTCGCCGGGGAGCTGTTTTTT.

The chain has TRBV18 and TRBJ2-1; 7 nucleotides agree with TRBD2. Trimming removed 0 bases from V and 4 bases from J; junction bases left unmatched: 6. CDR3 length: 16 residues. CDR1 and CDR2 (germline): KGHSH, LQKENI. This CDR3 reads CASSPPERGSYNEQFF. The CDR3 DNA is TGTGCCAGCTCACCACCAGAGCGGGGAAGTTACAATGAGCAGTTCTTC.

The V call is TRBV15, the J call TRBJ2-2; no firm D call. CDR1 is LNHNV and CDR2 is YYDKDF in the germline V gene (reference sequence). This CDR3 contains 14 residues. V was shortened by 0 bases and J by 6 bases, with 8 bases between the two germline ends. CDR3 in amino acids: CATSRELIAGELFF. The CDR3 coding sequence is TGTGCCACCAGCAGAGAATTAATCGCCGGGGAGCTGTTTTTT.

This rearrangement joins TRBV2 to TRBJ1-4; D gene uncertain. This CDR3 has 16 amino acids. CDR1 and CDR2 from the germline V gene are SNHLY and FYNNEI. With 4 bases removed from V and 0 bases from J, the gap between germline ends came to 12 bases. CDR3 nucleotides: TGTGCCAGCAGTGTTTTAGGCACAGCAACTAATGAAAAACTGTTTTTT. Translating it yields CASSVLGTATNEKLFF.

In its sample, this clone was seen a few times. This sequence joins TRBV7-8 and TRBJ1-4; D unclear. The CDR3 covers 15 residues. The V and J ends lost 6 bases and 3 bases respectively, with 14 bases between them. Germline values: CDR1 SGHVS, CDR2 FQNEAQ. In nucleotides, the CDR3 is TGTGCCAGCAGATCCCTAGTCTCCCCTAATGAAAAACTGTTTTTT. It codes for CASRSLVSPNEKLFF.

The chain joins TRBV5-1 to TRBJ2-7; 8 nucleotides line up with TRBD2. Germline V gene data show CDR1 as SGHRS and CDR2 as YFSETQ. V trimming: 0 bases; J trimming: 4 bases; junction bases outside the gene matches: 3. The CDR3 has 14 amino acids. This CDR3 reads CASSLVSGAYEQYF. CDR3 nucleotides: TGCGCCAGCAGCTTGGTTAGCGGGGCTTACGAGCAGTACTTC.

As for this clone: Other DNA sequences from this sample encode an identical CDR3 as well. The chain has TRBV28 and TRBJ1-2, with D tentatively TRBD1 (5 bases). V shed 5 bases and J shed 7 bases, with 17 bases lying between them. The V gene's germline CDR1 is MDHEN and CDR2 SYDVKM. This CDR3 has 14 amino acids. The CDR3 reads CASSGGVIWGGYTF. CDR3 in DNA: TGTGCCAGCAGTGGAGGGGTGATTTGGGGTGGCTACACCTTC.

The chain couples TRBV11-2 to TRBJ2-7; TRBD1 matches 7 bases. CDR1 and CDR2 from the germline V gene are SGHAT and FQNNGV. V gave up 1 base and J gave up 7 bases; unmatched junction bases: 7. The CDR3 runs to 14 residues. The CDR3 reads CASSLGNRGWEQYF. Written as DNA, the CDR3 is TGTGCCAGCAGCTTAGGTAACAGGGGTTGGGAGCAGTACTTC. Supplemented by reference TRBV11-2 and TRBJ2-7, the full variable domain reads EAGVAQSPRYKIIEKRQSVAFWCNPISGHATLYWYQQILGQGPKLLIQFQNNGVVDDSQLPKDRFSAERLKGVDSTLKIQPAKLEDSAVYLCASSLGNRGWEQYFGPGTRLTVT.